This entry lists 19 T cell receptor beta chains sequenced from one sample in a study of T cells in Graves' hyperthyroidism and ophthalmopathy. The source material, RNA transcripts, was used to amplify TCR beta CDR3 regions. The HTBI primer set served for first-round RT-PCR of the TCR CDR3. TCRdb independently ran MiXCR on the multiplex PCR reads; one entry per CDR3 protein. The sample carries 300,000 to 350,000 distinct CDR3 sequences, approximately 14% recorded once. Sequenced material: blood. Receptors were obtained from a woman aged 25 to 45 with Graves' hyperthyroidism.

This clonotype was observed many times. The genes are TRBV20-1 and TRBJ2-3; D may be TRBD2 (5 bases). V lost 5 bases to trimming and J lost 4 bases, with 13 bases between them. Looked up from germline, CDR1 is DFQATT and CDR2 is SNEGSKA (reference sequence). The CDR3 sequence is 13 residues long. CDR3 residues: CSARGGPPDTQYF. The CDR3 nucleotides are TGCAGTGCTCGAGGAGGTCCTCCAGATACGCAGTATTTT.

In its sample, this clonotype was seen many times. The rearrangement links TRBV11-2 to TRBJ1-2; D is unresolved. Germline V lookup: CDR1 SGHAT, CDR2 FQNNGV. The CDR3 runs to 10 residues. The germline V and J ends were trimmed by 8 bases and 2 bases, with 3 bases remaining between them. For the CDR3, the DNA is TGTGCCAGCGGCAACTATGGCTACACCTTC. Translation: CASGNYGYTF.

This clonotype was detected many times. This chain joins TRBV28 and TRBJ2-7; D gene uncertain. Trimming removed 5 bases at V and 3 bases at J, with 5 bases between. This CDR3 comprises 11 residues. CDR1 and CDR2 from the germline V gene are MDHEN and SYDVKM. The CDR3 sequence: CASSAIYEQYF. The CDR3, as DNA: TGTGCCAGCAGTGCAATCTACGAGCAGTACTTC.

This clonotype was found a few times. The V gene is TRBV6-1, the J gene TRBJ2-1, with a possible D match to TRBD2 (5 bases). The CDR3 runs 12 residues. Trimming stripped 5 bases from V and 9 bases from J, with 11 bases between. The germline gives CDR1 MNHNS, CDR2 SASEGT. The CDR3: CASSSPGFEQFF. In DNA, the CDR3 is TGTGCCAGCAGTTCCCCGGGATTTGAGCAGTTCTTC.

Regarding this clonotype: A single base separates this from a much larger clone, so it may be a read error. V is TRBV15 and J is TRBJ2-7; 10 bases fit TRBD1. The V segment lost 0 bases and the J segment 8 bases; nucleotides outside the gene matches: 10. CDR1 is LNHNV, CDR2 YYDKDF, per germline (reference sequence). The length of the CDR3 is 16 residues. DNA for the CDR3: TGTGCCACCAGCAGAGATCTTGGGACAGGGGTTCTCAAGCAGTACTTC. Protein sequence: CATSRDLGTGVLKQYF.

This clonotype has a handful of counts. The V call is TRBV24-1, the J call TRBJ2-3; 9 nucleotides match TRBD2. The germline V gene has CDR1 KGHDR and CDR2 SFDVKD. With V trimmed by 3 bases and J by 2 bases, 5 bases remained unmatched. This CDR3 spans 16 amino acids. The CDR3 nucleotides are TGTGCCACCAGTGATAAGCTAGCGGGACCCACAGATACGCAGTATTTT. Protein sequence: CATSDKLAGPTDTQYF.

This clonotype was counted many times. This chain links TRBV5-1 with TRBJ2-3, with D unresolved. Germline assignment: CDR1 SGHRS and CDR2 YFSETQ. Trimming stripped 1 base from V and 4 bases from J, with 7 bases between. This CDR3 is 13 amino acids long. The CDR3 DNA follows: TGCGCCAGCAGCTTGCCACTCCCAGATACGCAGTATTTT. Protein sequence: CASSLPLPDTQYF.

To note about this clonotype: A much larger clone is a single base away; this may be a read error. The rearrangement links TRBV28 to TRBJ2-4; TRBD2 matches 7 bases. Trimming took 5 bases from V and 3 from J; bases not matched to a gene: 7. The CDR3 runs 15 residues. Germline CDR1 is MDHEN and CDR2 is SYDVKM. The DNA of the CDR3 is TGTGCCAGCAGTAACACAGAGCGGGGCAAAAACATTCAGTACTTC. It specifies CASSNTERGKNIQYF. Full variable domain (missing parts from reference TRBV28 and TRBJ2-4): DVKVTQSSRYLVKRTGEKVFLECVQDMDHENMFWYRQDPGLGLRLIYFSYDVKMKEKGDIPEGYSVSREKKERFSLILESASTNQTSMYLCASSNTERGKNIQYFGAGTRLSVL.

About this clonotype: A single base separates this from a much larger clone, so it may be a read error. The V gene is TRBV2, the J gene TRBJ1-4; D call uncertain. Germline values: CDR1 SNHLY, CDR2 FYNNEI. The CDR3 extends over 13 amino acids. The DNA for the CDR3 is TGTGCCAGCATCGCTCGAACTAATGAAAAACTGTCTTTT. Protein sequence: CASIARTNEKLSF. Looking up the rest from reference TRBV2 and TRBJ1-4 gives the full variable domain: EPEVTQTPSHQVTQMGQEVILRCVPISNHLYFYWYRQILGQKVEFLVSFYNNEISEKSEIFDDQFSVERPDGSNFTLKIRSTKLEDSAMYFCASIARTNEKLSFGSGTQLSVL.

CDR3 sequence: CAWTASRGQTKYEQYF. The CDR3 DNA is TGTGCCTGGACGGCGTCGCGGGGACAGACCAAGTACGAGCAGTACTTC. The V call is TRBV30, the J call TRBJ2-7, with a weak D call TRBD1 (7 bases). Germline V gene lookup returns CDR1 GTSNPN and CDR2 SVGIG (reference sequence). The length of the CDR3 is 16 residues. V dropped 4 bases and J dropped 4 bases, with 23 bases sitting between them.

At least ten counts were recorded for this clonotype. The chain links TRBV28 to TRBJ1-2, with TRBD1 matching over 10 bases. This CDR3 has 15 residues. CDR1 is MDHEN, CDR2 SYDVKM, per germline. Germline trimming cut 5 bases from V and 4 bases from J; bases unmatched to any gene: 7. The chain's CDR3 is CASSRMGQGSYGYTF. For the CDR3, the DNA is TGTGCCAGCAGTCGAATGGGACAGGGGTCCTATGGCTACACCTTC.

This clonotype was observed at least ten times. This rearrangement joins TRBV2 to TRBJ1-6; the D is unclear. The CDR3 is 14 residues long. V gave up 8 bases and J gave up 7 bases, with 15 bases separating them. Germline CDR1 and CDR2: SNHLY and FYNNEI. The CDR3 is CASDPGLGNSPLHF. The CDR3 DNA follows: TGTGCCAGCGACCCGGGCCTTGGGAATTCACCCCTCCACTTT.

This clonotype has a count of ten or more. V gene TRBV12-3 or TRBV12-4 combines with J gene TRBJ2-3; 9 bases are shared with TRBD2. CDR3 length: 14 residues. Unmatched junction bases numbered 2, after V lost 2 bases and J lost 5 bases. The chain's CDR3 is CASSLFSGRDTQYF. The CDR3 region has the DNA TGTGCCAGCAGTTTATTTAGCGGGAGAGATACGCAGTATTTT.

The J gene is TRBJ1-2, the V gene TRBV4-1; D call uncertain. Germline assignment: CDR1 MGHRA and CDR2 YSYEKL. This CDR3 comprises 15 residues. V was shortened by 0 bases and J by 4 bases, with 12 bases between the two germline ends. Here the CDR3 reads CASSQDSHKPYGYTF. The CDR3 DNA sequence: TGCGCCAGCAGCCAAGATTCGCATAAGCCCTATGGCTACACCTTC.

This clonotype was found many times. The V gene is TRBV16, the J gene TRBJ2-1, with D perhaps matching TRBD1 (6 bases). CDR1 is KGHSY, CDR2 FQNENV, per germline. Trimming removed 10 bases at V and 1 base at J, with 14 bases between. The CDR3 runs to 14 residues. The CDR3 here is CAISGHQSYNEQFF. The CDR3 bases are TGTGCCATTTCGGGACATCAGTCCTACAATGAGCAGTTCTTC.

Comment on this clonotype: Since a much larger clone is just one base distant, this may be a read error. The DNA of the CDR3 is TGCGCCAACAGTTCTCTAGCGGGAGGGCCCGGGCAGACCCAGTACTTC. Translated: CANSSLAGGPGQTQYF. The V gene is TRBV5-1, the J gene TRBJ2-5; TRBD2 agrees at 12 bases. The germline gives CDR1 SGHRS, CDR2 YFSETQ. The trim removed 9 bases at V and 6 bases at J, leaving 15 bases unmatched. There are 16 residues in the CDR3.

A few counts support this clonotype. V gene TRBV7-8 combines with J gene TRBJ2-5; D not resolved. Germline lookup yields CDR1 SGHVS and CDR2 FQNEAQ. This CDR3 has 15 residues. Trimming took off 0 bases at V and 2 bases at J, with 10 bases between the two ends. The chain's CDR3 is CASSLAGHLQETQYF. The CDR3 DNA is TGTGCCAGCAGCTTAGCTGGGCACCTACAAGAGACCCAGTACTTC.

This clonotype has at least ten counts. The chain recombines TRBV15 with TRBJ2-2; perhaps TRBD2 as D (6 bases). The CDR3 contains 18 residues. Germline V gene lookup returns CDR1 LNHNV and CDR2 YYDKDF (reference sequence). V was trimmed by 3 bases and J by 5 bases, leaving 22 bases between them. This CDR3 reads CATSRAPLRDSRTGELFF. DNA of the CDR3: TGTGCCACCAGCAGGGCCCCGCTGCGGGATAGTAGGACCGGGGAGCTGTTTTTT.

The chain uses TRBV20-1 and TRBJ1-6; D remains ambiguous. The CDR3 is 15 residues long. In germline, CDR1 is DFQATT, CDR2 SNEGSKA (reference sequence). Trimming took 4 bases from V and 0 from J, leaving 10 bases between them. The DNA for the CDR3 is TGCAGTGCTACGTACAGAAACTCCTATAATTCACCCCTCCACTTT. Its protein is CSATYRNSYNSPLHF.